Following are 3 T cell receptor beta chains from one sample sequenced in a study of radiation and T cells in renal cell carcinoma. Here immunoSEQ multiplex PCR was the method, and the copy in TCRdb shows in-frame clones only, minus some. This sample yields 130,000 to 150,000 clones, of which 65% to 90% are seen a single time; 17% belongs to the top ten. Time point indicated: blood 4 weeks post-SBRT, at nephrectomy. Treatment denoted: 15 Gy SBRT to primary tumor, nephrectomy 4 weeks later. Here the sequenced sample was blood, taken from a patient whose treatment included radiotherapy and nephrectomy. These receptors all stem from a woman between 45 and 60 years old with renal cell carcinoma.

The rearrangement links TRBV9 to TRBJ2-1; 9 positions match TRBD2. V gave up 0 bases and J gave up 8 bases; unmatched junction bases: 6. CDR1 and CDR2 (germline): SGDLS, YYNGEE. This CDR3 spans 15 amino acids. The DNA for the CDR3 is TGTGCCAGCAGCGTAGCAAGCGGGAGGCTATATGAGCAGTTCTTC. Translated: CASSVASGRLYEQFF.

The V and J genes are TRBV6-5 and TRBJ2-2; no clear D. Germline V gives CDR1 MNHEY, CDR2 SVGAGI. Trimming took 2 bases from V and 5 from J, leaving 9 bases between them. The CDR3 is 14 amino acids. The CDR3 reads CASSYGSGTGELFF. The CDR3, as DNA: TGTGCCAGCAGTTACGGTTCCGGTACCGGGGAGCTGTTTTTT.

This sequence joins TRBV6-5 and TRBJ1-2, with 8 bases matching TRBD1. Germline-derived CDR1 and CDR2 are MNHEY and SVGAGI. The CDR3 is 14 amino acids. Losses at the gene ends were 5 bases for V and 4 bases for J; bases not matched to a gene: 6. The CDR3 nucleotides are TGTGCCAGCAGTCGATCCGGACAGGGCTATGGCTACACCTTC. It specifies CASSRSGQGYGYTF.